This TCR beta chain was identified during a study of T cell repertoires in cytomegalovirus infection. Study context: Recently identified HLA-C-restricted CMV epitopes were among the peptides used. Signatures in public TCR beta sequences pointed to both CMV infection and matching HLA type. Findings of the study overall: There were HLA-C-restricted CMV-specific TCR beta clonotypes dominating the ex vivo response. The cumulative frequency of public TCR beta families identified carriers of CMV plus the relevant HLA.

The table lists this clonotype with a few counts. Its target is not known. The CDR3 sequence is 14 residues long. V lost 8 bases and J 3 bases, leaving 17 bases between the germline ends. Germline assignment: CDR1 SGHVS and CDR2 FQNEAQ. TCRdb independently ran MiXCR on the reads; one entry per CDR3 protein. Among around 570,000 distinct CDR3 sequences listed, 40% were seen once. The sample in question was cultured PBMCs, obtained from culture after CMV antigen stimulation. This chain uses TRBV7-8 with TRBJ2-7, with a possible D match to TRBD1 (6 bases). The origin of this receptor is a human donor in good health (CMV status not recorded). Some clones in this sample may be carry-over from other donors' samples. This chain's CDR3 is CASLGTRDHYEQYF. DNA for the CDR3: TGTGCCAGCCTGGGGACAAGAGATCACTACGAGCAGTACTTC.